This T cell receptor beta chain appears in the sequencing data of a study of human T cells and chemical hapten exposure. Study at large: Upper-back patch tests with 0.01% DPC were read at 6 days. Mostly female patients had alopecia areata, totalis or universalis.

Time point denoted: pre-sensitization, week 0. As to treatment: therapeutic diphenylcyclopropenone sensitization with weekly scalp DPC. TCRdb passed the RACE reads through MiXCR, listing each CDR3 protein once. Here the sample spans some 400,000 distinct CDR3 sequences, around 5.5% being singletons. Study conclusions and caveats: Patch test score rose with PT1 expanded TCRs, significant at 8, 16, 32, not 4. Following DPC sensitization, TCRs present above 1 in 1000 frequency showed no change.

This clonotype has only a few counts. Its antigen remains unknown. Trimming took off 4 bases at V and 6 bases at J, with 19 bases between the two ends. Germline V gives CDR1 SGHTA, CDR2 FQGNSA. This CDR3 spans 15 amino acids. The sequence derives from a woman between 45 and 60 years old with alopecia areata. Some clones in this sample may be carry-over from other donors' samples. The input for sequencing was whole blood, taken in connection with sensitization to the hapten diphenylcyclopropenone (DPC). The chain recombines TRBV7-2 with TRBJ2-7, with a weak D call TRBD2 (5 bases). CDR3 nucleotides: TGTGCCAGCAGCTCAGGAGCGGCAGGTACCCTCGAGCAGTACTTC. Its translation: CASSSGAAGTLEQYF.